This T cell receptor beta chain emerged from a study of shared clonotypes between healthy human individuals. In the study overall: Per-donor plates numbered three CD4 naive, three CD4 memory, two CD8 naive and one CD8 memory. General study results and limits: Only blood underwent sampling, and tissue repertoires likely differ. Only a few donors were included, so the genetic and exposure-history diversity represented was limited. Four donors had roughly 5% of their naive CD4 clonotypes in common.

Sequenced by immunoSEQ multiplex PCR; TCRdb stores in-frame clones only, minus some. The sample has hundreds of thousands of clones; approximately 79% are singletons. The V end was cut by 3 bases, the J end by 6 bases, with 5 bases between. CDR3 length: 11 residues. Germline lookup yields CDR1 MDHEN and CDR2 SYDVKM. On this clone: The antigen is unknown.

The sample comprised memory CD4+ T cells sorted from blood. This sample's subset: CD45RA-negative fraction. The TCR comes from a woman in her twenties or thirties in good health. The chain employs TRBV28 and TRBJ1-2; D is unclear. The CDR3 coding sequence is TGTGCCAGCAGTTTTGTTGATGGCTACACCTTC. It encodes CASSFVDGYTF.